The 26 T cell receptor beta chains listed next were all sequenced from one sample in a study of patients and donors after allogeneic stem cell transplantation. TCRdb re-derived calls from the RT-PCR reads in MiXCR, one entry per CDR3 protein. The table has 400,000 to 450,000 distinct CDR3 sequences, 16% seen once. Sequencing was carried out using blood, either unsorted or a sorted T cell fraction (not recorded which). These receptor sequences come from a human donor who was either an allogeneic HSCT recipient or a stem cell or donor lymphocyte infusion donor (not recorded which). It is not recorded whose cells these are; they may come from a transplant donor.

This clonotype has just a few counts. V is TRBV5-1 and J is TRBJ2-1; TRBD2 is a possible D gene (6 bases). The CDR3 consists of 14 residues. The V and J ends lost 2 bases and 8 bases respectively, with 14 bases between them. CDR1 is SGHRS, CDR2 YFSETQ, per germline. The CDR3 spells CASSLTVAGHEQFF. In nucleotides, the CDR3 is TGCGCCAGCAGCTTAACGGTTGCGGGGCATGAGCAGTTCTTC.

This chain links TRBV6-1 with TRBJ1-6, with 7 bases that match TRBD1. The V segment lost 5 bases and the J segment 10 bases; nucleotides outside the gene matches: 11. The germline CDR1 and CDR2 sequences are MNHNS and SASEGT. The CDR3 sequence is 15 residues long. The CDR3 sequence is CASSLPGGWTSPLHF. The CDR3 nucleotides are TGTGCCAGCAGTCTCCCAGGGGGTTGGACCTCACCCCTCCACTTT.

There are a few counts of this clonotype. V usage is TRBV20-1 and J usage is TRBJ2-2; no reliable D call. V was clipped by 2 bases and J by 7 bases, with 11 bases between them. Per germline, CDR1 DFQATT and CDR2 SNEGSKA (reference sequence). This CDR3 spans 13 amino acids. CDR3 nucleotide sequence: TGCAGTGCTAGATCCGGGTCTGGCGGGGAGCTGTTTTTT. Protein: CSARSGSGGELFF.

This clonotype has only a few counts. The chain uses TRBV2 and TRBJ1-1; D is unresolved. The CDR3 loop spans 13 amino acids. From germline, CDR1 is SNHLY and CDR2 FYNNEI. The V and J ends lost 10 bases and 0 bases respectively, with 12 bases between them. CDR3 DNA sequence: TGTGCCACCCTCCTAGACCTGAACACTGAAGCTTTCTTT. Its translation: CATLLDLNTEAFF. The full variable domain, rest sourced from reference TRBV2 and TRBJ1-1, is EPEVTQTPSHQVTQMGQEVILRCVPISNHLYFYWYRQILGQKVEFLVSFYNNEISEKSEIFDDQFSVERPDGSNFTLKIRSTKLEDSAMYFCATLLDLNTEAFFGQGTRLTVV.

V usage is TRBV12-3 or TRBV12-4 and J usage is TRBJ1-1; unclear D gene. V lost 6 bases and J 5 bases, leaving 13 bases between the germline ends. CDR3 size: 13 residues. This CDR3 reads CASSPQWATEAFF. The CDR3 coding sequence is TGTGCCAGCAGCCCCCAATGGGCGACTGAAGCTTTCTTT.

This chain joins TRBV29-1 and TRBJ1-2; perhaps TRBD1 as D (5 bases). The length of the CDR3 is 15 residues. V lost 5 bases and J 5 bases, leaving 21 bases between the germline ends. Germline V gene sequence: CDR1 SQVTM, CDR2 ANQGSEA. CDR3 sequence reads: CSVSTGQATFYGYTF. As DNA, the CDR3 is TGCAGCGTTAGTACGGGGCAGGCCACTTTTTATGGCTACACCTTC.

This rearrangement joins TRBV10-3 to TRBJ1-1; perhaps TRBD1 as D (6 bases). With 4 bases removed from V and 0 bases from J, the gap between germline ends came to 12 bases. The germline V gene encodes CDR1 ENHRY and CDR2 SYGVKD. The CDR3 length is 15 residues. The CDR3, as DNA: TGTGCCATCAGTGCAAAACAGGGAGTGAACACTGAAGCTTTCTTT. Amino acid sequence: CAISAKQGVNTEAFF.

This clonotype was recorded many times. The J gene is TRBJ2-3, the V gene TRBV4-3; D perhaps matches TRBD2 (6 bases). Germline V lookup: CDR1 LGHNA, CDR2 YSLEER. The CDR3 is 15 amino acids. Trimming shortened V by 1 base and J by 2 bases, and 10 bases separated the two germline ends. CDR3 sequence (DNA): TGCGCCAGCAGCCAAGCGGGGAGGATCACAGATACGCAGTATTTT. It translates to CASSQAGRITDTQYF.

This clonotype has a handful of counts. The CDR3 region has the DNA TGTGCCTGGAGTGTACGGGTTGAGCAGTTCTTC. It translates to CAWSVRVEQFF. This chain joins TRBV30 and TRBJ2-1; no reliable D call. This CDR3 comprises 11 residues. V was cut by 0 bases and J by 9 bases, with 6 bases left in between. In germline, CDR1 is GTSNPN, CDR2 SVGIG (reference sequence).

This chain joins TRBV6-2 or TRBV6-3 and TRBJ2-1; no definite D call. Germline assignment: CDR1 MNHEY and CDR2 SVGEGT. The CDR3 loop spans 12 amino acids. V was clipped by 6 bases and J by 7 bases, with 10 bases between them. The CDR3 is CASRRPLNEQFF. The CDR3 bases are TGTGCCAGCAGAAGACCCCTGAATGAGCAGTTCTTC.

This clonotype was found a few times. The chain employs TRBV20-1 and TRBJ1-5, with a tentative D call TRBD1 (6 bases). Trimming cost V 6 bases and J 4 bases, with 19 bases left between them. The CDR3 spans 15 residues. CDR1 and CDR2 (germline): DFQATT, SNEGSKA (reference sequence). In DNA form, the CDR3 reads TGCAGTGCCAAGGGCCGGGGGGCGGTGAATCAGCCCCAGCATTTT. Its protein product is CSAKGRGAVNQPQHF.

The chain couples TRBV6-1 to TRBJ2-4, with D perhaps TRBD1 (6 bases). The CDR3 loop spans 16 amino acids. The germline V and J ends were trimmed by 8 bases and 1 base, with 18 bases remaining between them. CDR1 MNHNS and CDR2 SASEGT come from the germline V gene. CDR3 sequence: CASYPTGRVAKNIQYF. The CDR3 nucleotides read TGTGCCAGCTATCCGACAGGCCGGGTGGCCAAAAACATTCAGTACTTC.

This clonotype occurred a few times. The rearrangement links TRBV6-1 to TRBJ1-2, with 7 bases fitting TRBD1. J lost 7 bases, V lost 7 bases, and 9 bases had no gene match. The germline CDR1 and CDR2 sequences are MNHNS and SASEGT. The CDR3 is 13 amino acids. Written as DNA, the CDR3 is TGTGCCAGCAAAAACAGGGGAATTGGTGGCTACACCTTC. Its translation is CASKNRGIGGYTF.

This clonotype occurred many times. The J gene is TRBJ2-3, the V gene TRBV7-9; 9 bases agree with TRBD1. V lost 5 bases to trimming and J lost 2 bases; unmatched junction nucleotides: 11. Germline CDR1 is SEHNR and CDR2 is FQNEAQ (reference sequence). This CDR3 contains 17 residues. As DNA, the CDR3 is TGTGCCAGCAGCGAACCCGGGACAGGGATAATCACAGATACGCAGTATTTT. This gives the protein CASSEPGTGIITDTQYF.

A few counts support this clonotype. The chain has TRBV25-1 and TRBJ2-5, with TRBD2 matching 7 bases. The ends lost 4 bases at V and 2 bases at J; junction bases unmatched: 7. From germline, CDR1 is MGHDK and CDR2 SYGVNS. This CDR3 is 15 amino acids long. This chain's CDR3 is CASSVRAGAQETQYF. DNA for the CDR3: TGTGCCAGCAGTGTGCGGGCGGGAGCACAAGAGACCCAGTACTTC.

Notes on this clonotype: The germline gene is not matched at one end of the junction; a read error may be the cause. This chain connects TRBV5-6 to TRBJ2-5; D gene uncertain. Per germline, CDR1 SGHDT and CDR2 YYEEEE. This CDR3 has 11 amino acids. The CDR3 DNA reads as TGTGCCACCAGCAAACAACAGACCCAGTACTTC. It encodes CATSKQQTQYF.

This clonotype was seen a few times. The chain couples TRBV20-1 to TRBJ2-5, with no clear D. V lost 8 bases to trimming and J lost 4 bases, with 17 bases between them. This CDR3 region has 13 residues. CDR1 is DFQATT and CDR2 is SNEGSKA in the germline V gene (reference sequence). This chain's CDR3 is CSSEKKVLETQYF. The CDR3 DNA sequence: TGCAGTTCGGAGAAGAAGGTTTTAGAGACCCAGTACTTC.

The rearrangement joins TRBV6-1 to TRBJ1-1, with D possibly matching TRBD1 (6 bases). This CDR3 has 18 amino acids. In germline, CDR1 is MNHNS, CDR2 SASEGT. Deletions cut 5 bases from V and 0 bases from J, with 22 bases between. The CDR3 DNA follows: TGTGCCAGCAGTCTCCGCCGGGGGCCCTCGGGCATGAACACTGAAGCTTTCTTT. As protein: CASSLRRGPSGMNTEAFF.

This clonotype turned up a few times. The rearrangement joins TRBV5-1 to TRBJ2-5; weak D call: TRBD2 (5 bases). The V and J ends lost 3 bases and 3 bases respectively, with 15 bases between them. Germline values: CDR1 SGHRS, CDR2 YFSETQ. The CDR3 sequence is 15 residues long. CDR3 sequence: CASSSRDPQKETQYF. The CDR3 DNA follows: TGCGCCAGCAGCTCCCGGGATCCACAGAAAGAGACCCAGTACTTC.

This chain connects TRBV20-1 to TRBJ1-2; possibly TRBD1 for D (6 bases). Per the germline V gene, CDR1 is DFQATT and CDR2 is SNEGSKA (reference sequence). Trimming removed 5 bases at V and 3 bases at J, with 19 bases between. The length of the CDR3 is 15 residues. The CDR3 coding sequence is TGCAGTGCTCCCTCCCAGGGGCTAACGCACTATGGCTACACCTTC. Its translation: CSAPSQGLTHYGYTF.

This clonotype was picked up many times. The CDR3 reads CASSPGRTYNEQFF. The CDR3 nucleotides are TGCGCCAGCAGCCCCGGAAGGACCTACAATGAGCAGTTCTTC. The gene calls are TRBV5-1 and TRBJ2-1; no clear D. Per the germline V gene, CDR1 is SGHRS and CDR2 is YFSETQ. Trimming left V 4 bases short and J 2 bases short, with 10 bases between. The CDR3 covers 14 residues.

The table lists this clonotype with a few counts. V usage is TRBV9 and J usage is TRBJ1-1; D gene unclear. The ends were cut back, 0 bases at V and 4 bases at J, with 13 bases in the middle. This CDR3 has 15 residues. Germline V gene sequence: CDR1 SGDLS, CDR2 YYNGEE. DNA for the CDR3: TGTGCCAGCAGCGTAGAGGGAGGGCTGGGCACTGAAGCTTTCTTT. Protein product: CASSVEGGLGTEAFF. The variable domain in full, with the rest retrieved from reference TRBV9 and TRBJ1-1, is DSGVTQTPKHLITATGQRVTLRCSPRSGDLSVYWYQQSLDQGLQFLIQYYNGEERAKGNILERFSAQQFPDLHSELNLSSLELGDSALYFCASSVEGGLGTEAFFGQGTRLTVV.

The genes are TRBV24-1 and TRBJ2-3, with D uncertain. The CDR3 totals 12 residues. CDR1 is KGHDR and CDR2 is SFDVKD in the germline V gene. Between the trimmed V and J ends, which lost 3 bases and 2 bases, there was a span of 2 bases. The CDR3 loop reads CATSDNTDTQYF. In nucleotides, the CDR3 is TGTGCCACCAGTGATAACACAGATACGCAGTATTTT.

This clonotype occurred a few times. V and J are TRBV11-2 and TRBJ2-3, with 8 bases that match TRBD1. Trimming took 4 bases from V and 7 from J; bases not matched to a gene: 7. Germline V gene data show CDR1 as SGHAT and CDR2 as FQNNGV. The CDR3 contains 14 residues. The CDR3 region is CASSSGTGLYTQYF. The CDR3 DNA is TGTGCCAGCAGCTCCGGGACAGGTCTTTATACGCAGTATTTT.

A few counts support this clonotype. The V and J genes are TRBV28 and TRBJ2-2; perhaps TRBD2 as D (6 bases). Trimming pared 3 bases from V and 4 bases from J, leaving 12 bases between. The germline V gene has CDR1 MDHEN and CDR2 SYDVKM. This CDR3 contains 15 residues. This CDR3 reads CASSFNRGSTGELFF. The DNA of the CDR3 is TGTGCCAGCAGTTTTAACCGGGGGAGCACCGGGGAGCTGTTTTTT.

The chain recombines TRBV27 with TRBJ1-6, with TRBD1 matching 8 bases. This CDR3 comprises 13 residues. CDR1 and CDR2 (germline): MNHEY, SMNVEV (reference sequence). Germline trimming cut 6 bases from V and 7 bases from J; bases unmatched to any gene: 2. The CDR3 coding sequence is TGTGCCAGCAGCACAGGGGGAAATTCACCCCTCCACTTT. Translated, it gives CASSTGGNSPLHF.